This T cell receptor (beta chain) was obtained from a study of blood T cell repertoires in COVID-19. Across the whole study: Acute and convalescent COVID-19 specimens originated in the United States, Italy and Spain.

This clone has a single count. Trimming at V came to 3 bases and at J to 4 bases, leaving 6 bases not matched to a gene. The germline CDR1 and CDR2 sequences are SGDLS and YYNGEE. CDR3 length equals 14 residues. Profiled with immunoSEQ multiplex PCR; TCRdb holds only in-frame clones, not every one. The sample has about 400,000 clones; approximately 86% are singletons. The sequence came from a woman aged 55 to 70 with COVID-19, enrolled during active disease. The sequenced sample was peripheral blood. This chain joins TRBV9 and TRBJ1-2; 7 bases are a match to TRBD1. This CDR3 is CASSGTGVAYGYTF. The DNA of the CDR3 is TGTGCCAGCAGCGGCACAGGGGTGGCCTATGGCTACACCTTC.